The T cell receptor (beta chain) described here comes from a study of T cells in Graves' hyperthyroidism and ophthalmopathy (dated by TCRdb to about 2019). Context from the whole study: Peripheral blood was sampled at the time of initial diagnosis, prior to any treatment. Prospective prediction of ophthalmopathy was tested in an independent validation cohort consisting of 18 hyperthyroidism patients and around 16 patients who later progressed to ophthalmopathy. For training and testing, the 110 or so patients in the discovery cohort were randomly divided in a 7:3 ratio. After sampling, hyperthyroidism patients received methimazole starting at 30 mg daily, and ophthalmopathy patients received high-dose intravenous methylprednisolone. Thyroid tissue and blood T-cell repertoires from roughly six Graves' hyperthyroidism patients were also compared in the study. To identify TCR V-J signatures that set the groups apart, the researchers used a discovery cohort of 100 patients, made up of 40 to 45 with Graves' ophthalmopathy and about 60 with stable Graves' hyperthyroidism. According to the paper, TCR Vbeta CDR3 sequencing was carried out on approximately 140 peripheral blood samples, which came from approximately 41 ophthalmopathy, 75 to 80 hyperthyroidism and about 17 progressor patients.

In its sample, this clonotype was seen a few times. Its binding antigen is unknown. No much larger clone is present one base from it, and per-base qualities are unavailable. Amplification of TCR beta CDR3 regions was carried out from RNA transcripts. A first-round RT-PCR of the TCR CDR3 used the HTBI primer set with the Qiagen OneStep RT-PCR kit. Libraries were constructed in a second round of multiplex PCR, after which size selection and purification were carried out. Sequencing of the libraries was done on an Illumina HiSeq2000 using paired-end 100 bp reads. From the authors' description of their analysis: SOAPnuke was used to process the raw data, removing reads that contained adapters or uncalled bases, had a mean Phred below 15, or lacked an exact match to the constant primer or identifier. High-quality paired reads were merged using COPE v1.2.5, and each unique nucleotide sequence was defined as a clonotype. Clonotypes were aligned to IMGT TRBV, TRBD and TRBJ reference segments using MiTCR v1.1. Only V-J combinations with frequency above 0.0001, covering approximately 99% of repertoires, were analysed. The TCS score was defined as F50 (clonal expansion) divided by E x V (chaos), with BLOSUM62-based TCRdist calculated between CDR3 peptides within each V-J. Welch's t-statistics and random forest reduced approximately 520 V-J features to 13, which were used in a naive Bayes classifier (R e1071). TCRdb reprocessed the public reads (quality trimming at Q25 with fastp, clone calling with MiXCR) and kept in-frame beta chains. When rows share a CDR3 protein, they turn into one entry using the most common DNA and genes. These V and J calls are TCRdb output, not the study's own analysis. The sample includes approximately 360,000 distinct CDR3 sequences, with around 25% observed a single time. The ten biggest clones cover around 70% of the sample.

Study-wide findings and limitations: Blood samples also contained most of the expanded thyroid clonotypes (frequency above 0.001), which suggests that blood repertoires may reflect thyroid immune responses. During validation, the model predicted progression to ophthalmopathy a median of about 6.5 months ahead of onset, with almost 71% sensitivity and almost 75% specificity. Sample size was not statistically predetermined, and blinding of investigators to group allocation was not performed. In cross-validation, a model built on a 13 V-J signature told ophthalmopathy apart from stable hyperthyroidism with 85% to 90% sensitivity and about 81% specificity, and in testing the same model reached 80%/75%.

From its cysteine to its phenylalanine, the CDR3 spans 15 amino acids. The only DNA kept is the CDR3, 45 bases in frame from the first base. Via the germline V gene, CDR1 is KGHDR and CDR2 SFDVKD. V and J are trimmed by 4 bases and 6 bases, and the gene matches miss 4 bases of the junction. Stable Graves' hyperthyroidism was defined as no progression to ophthalmopathy during 18 months of follow-up. Hyperthyroidism patients were aged 18 to 65 years and newly diagnosed, with disease duration of less than 2 months. Exclusion was applied to patients with uncontrolled infections, other autoimmune diseases, pregnancy or lactation. Diagnoses relied on clinical symptoms, serum thyroxine and TRAb, thyroid ultrasound and orbital computed tomography. Ficoll-Paque density gradient centrifugation was used to isolate PBMCs from around 10 ml of fresh peripheral blood. Total RNA was extracted with Trizol reagent, and quality was checked on an Agilent 2100 Bioanalyzer.

The specimen sequenced was blood. The clonotype comes from a man in his forties or fifties with Graves' hyperthyroidism. The rearrangement combines TRBV24-1 with TRBJ1-4, with 10 bases aligning to TRBD1. The CDR3 corresponds to CATSDRTGGDEKLFF. In nucleotide form, the sequence is TGTGCCACCAGTGACCGGACAGGGGGAGATGAAAAACTGTTTTTT.